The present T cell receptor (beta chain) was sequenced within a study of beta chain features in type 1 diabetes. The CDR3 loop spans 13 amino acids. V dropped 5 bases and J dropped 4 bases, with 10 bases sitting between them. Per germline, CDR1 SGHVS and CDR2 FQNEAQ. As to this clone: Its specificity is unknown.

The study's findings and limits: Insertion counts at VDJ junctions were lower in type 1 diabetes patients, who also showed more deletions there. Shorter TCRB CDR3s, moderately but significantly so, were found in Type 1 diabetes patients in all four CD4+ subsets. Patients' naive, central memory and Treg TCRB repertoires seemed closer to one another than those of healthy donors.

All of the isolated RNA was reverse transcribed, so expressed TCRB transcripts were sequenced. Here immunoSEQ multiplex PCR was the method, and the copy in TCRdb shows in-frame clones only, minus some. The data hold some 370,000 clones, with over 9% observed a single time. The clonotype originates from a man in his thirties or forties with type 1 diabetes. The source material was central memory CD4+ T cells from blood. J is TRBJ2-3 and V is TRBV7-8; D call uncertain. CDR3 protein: CASSPTIADTQYF. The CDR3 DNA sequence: TGTGCCAGCAGCCCAACCATAGCAGATACGCAGTATTTT.